These T cell receptor beta chains were read from a single sample in a study of shared clonotypes between healthy human individuals. Generated by immunoSEQ multiplex PCR, the TCRdb table keeps only in-frame clones and is missing some. Among some 1.4 million clones listed, around 97% were seen once. What was sequenced was naive CD4+ T cells sorted from blood. The receptors stem from a man aged 30-40 years in good health. CDR3s include the opening cysteine and the closing phenylalanine or tryptophan. The D gene is left open where the match is weak. Only some rows state a clone size, as once, few, many or a class for expanded clones.

length: 16; D: TRBD2; size: NA; V: TRBV9; J: TRBJ2-1; DNA: TGTGCCAGCAGCGTAGCGGCTAGCGGGGGTTACAATGAGCAGTTCTTC; CDR3: CASSVAASGGYNEQFF
length: 18; D: TRBD2; size: NA; V: TRBV4-1; J: TRBJ2-3; DNA: TGCGCCAGCAGCCCCCTTACAGGCGGGAGAAGACCCACAGATACGCAGTATTTT; CDR3: CASSPLTGGRRPTDTQYF
length: 12; D: NA; size: NA; V: TRBV2; J: TRBJ2-7; DNA: TGTGCCAGCAGTGATGGCAGGCCGACGCAGTACTTC; CDR3: CASSDGRPTQYF
length: 16; D: TRBD1; size: NA; V: TRBV6-1; J: TRBJ2-7; DNA: TGTGCCAGCAGTGTCGTTGGCACCTCAGGGGGCTACGAGCAGTACTTC; CDR3: CASSVVGTSGGYEQYF
length: 16; D: TRBD1; size: once; V: TRBV5-1; J: TRBJ2-6; DNA: TGCGCCAGCAGCTTGAAGGGGACAGCTGGGGCCAACGTCCTGACTTTC; CDR3: CASSLKGTAGANVLTF
length: 17; D: NA; size: NA; V: TRBV19; J: TRBJ2-7; DNA: TGTGCCAGTAGTATTAATTTGGCCGCCGGATCCTCCTACGAGCAGTACTTC; CDR3: CASSINLAAGSSYEQYF
length: 14; D: TRBD2; size: NA; V: TRBV11-1; J: TRBJ2-7; DNA: TGTGCCAGCAGCCCGGCCCTAGCGGGAGGCGAGCAGTACTTC; CDR3: CASSPALAGGEQYF
length: 13; D: TRBD2; size: NA; V: TRBV27; J: TRBJ2-1; DNA: TGTGCCAGCCAGGGACTAGCAGACAATGAGCAGTTCTTC; CDR3: CASQGLADNEQFF
length: 12; D: NA; size: NA; V: TRBV5-5; J: TRBJ2-7; DNA: TGTGCCAGCAGCTGGAACACCTACGAGCAGTACTTC; CDR3: CASSWNTYEQYF
length: 14; D: NA; size: NA; V: TRBV10-1; J: TRBJ1-1; DNA: TGCGCCAGCAGTGAGCTACGGGGCGTCGCTGAAGCTTTCTTT; CDR3: CASSELRGVAEAFF
length: 16; D: NA; size: NA; V: TRBV7-3; J: TRBJ2-1; DNA: TGTGCCAGCAGCTTAATGGCACCTACTCCCGACTCGTGGCAGTTCTTC; CDR3: CASSLMAPTPDSWQFF
length: 14; D: NA; size: once; V: TRBV28; J: TRBJ2-7; DNA: TGTGCCAGCAGTTTTTTGGACACCTCCTACGAGCAGTACTTC; CDR3: CASSFLDTSYEQYF
length: 15; D: TRBD1; size: NA; V: TRBV28; J: TRBJ2-4; DNA: TGTGCCAGCAGTTTCCTCAGGGGGCGAGGGGACATTCAGTACTTC; CDR3: CASSFLRGRGDIQYF
length: 14; D: NA; size: NA; V: TRBV19; J: TRBJ1-1; DNA: TGTGCCAGTAGTGGGGAATTGGGGAACACTGAAGCTTTCTTT; CDR3: CASSGELGNTEAFF
length: 14; D: TRBD2; size: NA; V: TRBV27; J: TRBJ2-7; DNA: TGTGCCAGCAGTTTTTCGCTAGCGGGAGTCGAGCAGTACTTC; CDR3: CASSFSLAGVEQYF
length: 15; D: NA; size: NA; V: TRBV9; J: TRBJ2-5; DNA: TGTGCCAGCAGTCTCGATTGGACAGTCCAAGAGACCCAGTACTTC; CDR3: CASSLDWTVQETQYF
length: 14; D: NA; size: NA; V: TRBV6-1; J: TRBJ2-7; DNA: TGTGCCAGCAGTGAAGTCTCGGCGGCCCCGCTACCGTACTTC; CDR3: CASSEVSAAPLPYF
length: 14; D: NA; size: NA; V: TRBV9; J: TRBJ2-1; DNA: TGTGCCAGCAGCGTAGGAAGTTCCTACAATGAGCAGTTCTTC; CDR3: CASSVGSSYNEQFF
length: 13; D: NA; size: NA; V: TRBV13; J: TRBJ1-1; DNA: TGTGCCAGCAGCTTAGGGTCGAACACTGAAGCTTTCTTT; CDR3: CASSLGSNTEAFF
length: 14; D: NA; size: once; V: TRBV10-1; J: TRBJ2-1; DNA: TGCGCCAGCAGTGGTGGGGGCTTTTCCGATGAGCAGTTCTTC; CDR3: CASSGGGFSDEQFF
length: 13; D: NA; size: NA; V: TRBV7-8; J: TRBJ1-5; DNA: TGTGCCAGCAGCTACGGGGGCAATCAGCCCCAGCATTTT; CDR3: CASSYGGNQPQHF
length: 13; D: NA; size: NA; V: TRBV29-1; J: TRBJ1-3; DNA: TGCAGCGTCCCCGGCCGGTACGGAAACACCATATATTTT; CDR3: CSVPGRYGNTIYF